Listed below are T cell receptor beta chains from one sample, sequenced in a study of blood T cells in healthy people across ages. MiXCR was run by TCRdb on the 5' RACE reads, yielding one entry per CDR3 protein. The table includes roughly 650,000 distinct CDR3 sequences, roughly 32% detected once. Sequencing was done on a sample of blood. The receptors originated from a woman of 80 years or more in good health. CDR3s include the opening cysteine and the closing phenylalanine or tryptophan. D genes are given only for firm matches. Some rows have no size entry. The others give once, few or many, or a class for an expanded clone.

V,size,J,length,D,DNA,CDR3
TRBV27,many,TRBJ2-6,18,TRBD1,TGTGCCAGCATGGTAAGAGGACAGGGATCCTCTGGGGCCAACGTCCTGACTTTC,CASMVRGQGSSGANVLTF
TRBV6-5,once,TRBJ2-3,15,NA,TGTGCCAGCAGTTACGAGCAGACCGACACAGATACGCAGTATTTT,CASSYEQTDTDTQYF
TRBV6-1,NA,TRBJ2-1,16,TRBD2,TGTGCCAGCAGTGAAGGGGCGGGGGTCATCTACAATGAGCAGTTCTTC,CASSEGAGVIYNEQFF
TRBV7-6,few,TRBJ1-1,14,NA,TGTGCCAGCAGCTTAGGGTTCTTGAACACTGAAGCTTTCTTT,CASSLGFLNTEAFF
TRBV20-1,many,TRBJ1-5,13,NA,TGCAGTGCTAGAACCCAACGCAATCAGCCCCAGCATTTT,CSARTQRNQPQHF
TRBV28,NA,TRBJ2-3,16,TRBD1,TGTGCCAGCAGTATCGGCAACAGGGGAAGGACAGATACGCAGTATTTT,CASSIGNRGRTDTQYF
TRBV20-1,NA,TRBJ2-7,12,NA,TGCAGTGCTAGAAATACAGGGACGGGGCAGTACTTC,CSARNTGTGQYF
TRBV12-3/TRBV12-4,many,TRBJ2-3,12,NA,TGTGCCAGCAGTGAAGCGGTGTATACGCAGTATTTT,CASSEAVYTQYF
TRBV29-1,many,TRBJ2-5,16,TRBD1,TGCAGCGTTACTTTGACCAACAGGGGGCTCGGGGAGACCCAGTACTTC,CSVTLTNRGLGETQYF
TRBV4-1,many,TRBJ2-7,13,TRBD1,TGCGCCAGCAGCCAAGGGACAGGCTACGAGCAGTACTTC,CASSQGTGYEQYF
TRBV19,once,TRBJ1-5,15,NA,TGTGCCAGTAGTATCAGGGGCCGGAGCAATCAGCCCCAGCATTTT,CASSIRGRSNQPQHF
TRBV6-5,few,TRBJ1-5,16,NA,TGTGCCAGCAGTTCCGCCCTGGGGGCTCGGAATCAGCCCCAGCATTTT,CASSSALGARNQPQHF
TRBV5-1,many,TRBJ2-7,17,TRBD2,TGCGCCAGCAGCTTGGTATCGGGACTAGCGGCGTCCTACGAGCAGTACTTC,CASSLVSGLAASYEQYF
TRBV4-1,few,TRBJ2-3,15,NA,TGCGCCAGCAGCCAAGCATATGGGGTCACAGATACGCAGTATTTT,CASSQAYGVTDTQYF
TRBV25-1,many,TRBJ1-2,15,TRBD1,TGTGCCAGCAGTGAAGGGGTGACAGGGAACTATGGCTACACCTTC,CASSEGVTGNYGYTF
TRBV18,NA,TRBJ1-1,15,NA,TGTGCCAGCTCACCAGCGTCCGGGGGGTTGGCCGCAGCTTTCTTT,CASSPASGGLAAAFF
TRBV28,many,TRBJ2-5,15,TRBD1,TGTGCCAGCAGTCCCGCCGCAGGGGGCCTAGAGACCCAGTACTTC,CASSPAAGGLETQYF
TRBV24-1,many,TRBJ2-7,15,NA,TGTGCCACCAGTCCCCATCCTCGGGAGTCCTACGAGCAGTACTTC,CATSPHPRESYEQYF
TRBV30,many,TRBJ1-2,15,NA,TGTGCCTGGAGTGTACTCTCTGGGGGCGACTATGGCTACACCTTC,CAWSVLSGGDYGYTF
TRBV5-1,many,TRBJ1-2,16,NA,TGCGCCAGCAGCCCCCAGCCTGCGGGATCTAACTATGGCTACACCTTC,CASSPQPAGSNYGYTF
TRBV20-1,many,TRBJ2-7,15,NA,TGCAGTGCTGAGTTAGGGGGGACCCCTTCCTACGAGCAGTACTTC,CSAELGGTPSYEQYF
TRBV20-1,NA,TRBJ1-5,12,NA,TGCAGTGCTCGAGCGTCGAGTCAGCCCCAGCATTTT,CSARASSQPQHF
TRBV7-3,few,TRBJ1-1,12,NA,TGTGCCAGCAGCTTAAAAAAGGCCGAAGCTTTCTTT,CASSLKKAEAFF
TRBV5-5,many,TRBJ2-7,15,NA,TGTGCCAGCAGCTTGGGCGCAGGGGAGTTCTACGAGCAGTACTTC,CASSLGAGEFYEQYF
TRBV6-2/TRBV6-3,many,TRBJ2-1,14,TRBD1,TGTGCCAGCTTTGACAGGGGTCGCAGCAATGAGCAGTTCTTC,CASFDRGRSNEQFF
TRBV7-2,many,TRBJ2-1,14,NA,TGTGCCAGCAGCTTAGCGGGCGCCCACACTGAGCAGTTCTTC,CASSLAGAHTEQFF
TRBV7-2,NA,TRBJ2-7,14,NA,TGTGCCAGCAGTTTCGAGGGGATACACTACGAGCAGTACTTC,CASSFEGIHYEQYF
TRBV5-1,many,TRBJ1-1,14,NA,TGCGCCAGCAGCCCTGGGACTGGAAACACTGAAGCTTTCTTT,CASSPGTGNTEAFF
TRBV7-3,many,TRBJ1-2,13,NA,TGTGCCAGCAGCCCCCGGGCAGACTATGGCTACACCTTC,CASSPRADYGYTF
TRBV12-3/TRBV12-4,many,TRBJ2-1,13,NA,TGTGCCAGCAGTCCCACCCGGGTCCCCGAGCAGTTCTTC,CASSPTRVPEQFF
TRBV15,many,TRBJ1-4,15,NA,TGTGCCACCAGCCTTTCCGGGGTGGATAATGAAAAACTGTTTTTT,CATSLSGVDNEKLFF
TRBV7-2,NA,TRBJ2-1,12,NA,TGTGCCAGCAGCTTAGTTCTATTCGAGCAGTTCTTC,CASSLVLFEQFF
TRBV29-1,many,TRBJ2-2,14,NA,TGCAGCGTTAAAAGGGGTCCGAACACCGGGGAGCTGTTTTTT,CSVKRGPNTGELFF
TRBV20-1,many,TRBJ1-2,15,TRBD1,TGCAGTGCTAGAGAACTCGACAGGGCTAACTATGGCTACACCTTC,CSARELDRANYGYTF
TRBV20-1,NA,TRBJ2-1,16,TRBD2,TGCGGTGCTAGGGTAGCGGGGGGCTCCTCCTACAATGAGCAGTTCTTC,CGARVAGGSSYNEQFF
TRBV6-2/TRBV6-3,many,TRBJ1-2,14,TRBD1,TGTGCCAGCGGACGGACAGGGGGTAACTATGGCTACACCTTC,CASGRTGGNYGYTF
TRBV7-8,NA,TRBJ2-7,16,TRBD1,TGTGCCAGCAGCTTAGCAACAGGGGGGTCCTCCTACGAGCAGTACTTC,CASSLATGGSSYEQYF
TRBV12-3/TRBV12-4,many,TRBJ2-3,16,NA,TGTGCCAGCAGTGATTCCGGGGGGCCCCCCACAGATACGCAGTATTTT,CASSDSGGPPTDTQYF
TRBV5-1,NA,TRBJ2-1,15,TRBD2,TGCGCCAGCAGCTTAATAGCGGGGGCTAACAATGAGCAGTTCTTC,CASSLIAGANNEQFF
TRBV2,NA,TRBJ2-2,13,NA,TGTGCCAGCAGAGAGGACTACACCGGGGAGCTGTTTTTT,CASREDYTGELFF
TRBV20-1,NA,TRBJ2-7,16,NA,TGCAGTGCATCGGGAGACAGGATAAACTCCTACAATGAGCAGTACTTC,CSASGDRINSYNEQYF
TRBV5-4,NA,TRBJ2-2,16,TRBD1,TGTGCCAGCACGGGACTTTTGGGACAGGGTACCGGGGAGCTGTTTTTT,CASTGLLGQGTGELFF
TRBV25-1,many,TRBJ1-1,14,NA,TGTGCCAGCAGTGAATCGAGGGTCTGGGCTGAAGCTTTCTTT,CASSESRVWAEAFF
TRBV6-1,NA,TRBJ2-6,17,TRBD1,TGTGCCAGCACCCTGGACAGGGGGTTCTCTGGGGCCAACGTCCTGACTTTC,CASTLDRGFSGANVLTF
TRBV7-9,NA,TRBJ1-4,16,NA,TGTGCCAGCAGCTTAGGATCGGGGGCAGGAAGTGAAAAACTGTTTTTT,CASSLGSGAGSEKLFF
TRBV6-1,few,TRBJ2-3,18,TRBD2,TGTGCCCCCTGGGCTAGCGGGGGGTCCTTAACTAGCACAGATACGCAGTATTTT,CAPWASGGSLTSTDTQYF
TRBV9,NA,TRBJ1-5,14,NA,TGTGCCAGCAGCGTAAGCCCGGGAGGTATGCCCCAGCATTTT,CASSVSPGGMPQHF
TRBV20-1,many,TRBJ2-3,14,NA,TGCAGTGCCGCGACAGGCATAAGCACAGATACGCAGTATTTT,CSAATGISTDTQYF
TRBV19,few,TRBJ2-1,15,TRBD1,TGTGCCAGTAACCCCACAGGGGGCGCCTACAATGAGCAGTTCTTC,CASNPTGGAYNEQFF
TRBV7-2,many,TRBJ2-5,14,NA,TGTGCCAGCAGCTTAAGGATGGGTAGTGAGACCCAGTACTTC,CASSLRMGSETQYF